Below are 30 T cell receptor beta chains sequenced from a single sample in a study of beta chain features in type 1 diabetes. Overall study results and limits: Researchers report that Type 1 diabetes patients had moderately but significantly shorter TCRB CDR3s across all four CD4+ subsets.

What was sequenced were expressed TCRB transcripts, since all of the isolated RNA had been reverse transcribed. Libraries were prepared by immunoSEQ multiplex PCR; TCRdb keeps only in-frame clonotypes and omits some of them. There are about 48,000 clones in the sample; roughly two fifths occur only once, and less than 1.5% lies in the top ten. Their antigens are not known. The sample taken for sequencing was Tregs from blood. Every receptor here comes from a young man with type 1 diabetes.

The chain links TRBV14 to TRBJ2-3; unclear D gene. This CDR3 region has 13 residues. Germline V gene lookup returns CDR1 SGHDN and CDR2 FVKESK. Trimming left V 0 bases short and J 5 bases short, with 6 bases between. CDR3 bases: TGTGCCAGCAGCCAAGATTACGGAGATACGCAGTATTTT. The encoded protein is CASSQDYGDTQYF.

This rearrangement joins TRBV7-9 to TRBJ1-1; 9 nucleotides match TRBD1. The CDR3 extends over 17 amino acids. The ends lost 1 base at V and 0 bases at J; junction bases unmatched: 6. Looked up from germline, CDR1 is SEHNR and CDR2 is FQNEAQ (reference sequence). The CDR3 is CASSLVGGDRVNTEAFF. The CDR3, as DNA: TGTGCCAGCAGCTTAGTAGGGGGGGACAGGGTGAACACTGAAGCTTTCTTT.

This sequence joins TRBV7-9 and TRBJ1-2; D may be TRBD1 (5 bases). The CDR3 has 12 residues. Germline lookup yields CDR1 SEHNR and CDR2 FQNEAQ (reference sequence). Trimming removed 4 bases at V and 3 bases at J, with 6 bases between. DNA of the CDR3: TGTGCCAGCAGCTCGGGGGACTATGGCTACACCTTC. It translates to CASSSGDYGYTF.

This rearrangement joins TRBV9 to TRBJ2-5; TRBD2 aligns across 13 bases. With 4 bases clipped from V and 4 bases from J, the junction kept 7 bases outside the gene matches. The CDR3 consists of 16 residues. Germline V CDR1 and CDR2: SGDLS, YYNGEE. CDR3 sequence reads: CASSPRLAGGGETQYF. As DNA, the CDR3 is TGTGCCAGCAGCCCCAGACTAGCGGGAGGAGGAGAGACCCAGTACTTC.

This clone turned up a few times. The chain uses TRBV28 and TRBJ1-5, with D perhaps matching TRBD1 (6 bases). V shed 2 bases and J shed 1 base, with 21 bases lying between them. CDR1 and CDR2 (germline): MDHEN, SYDVKM. CDR3 length: 19 amino acids. The CDR3 region is CASSLPLEGGRYSNQPQHF. As DNA, the CDR3 is TGTGCCAGCAGTTTACCCCTCGAGGGGGGGCGCTACAGCAATCAGCCCCAGCATTTT.

This clone was seen a few times. The CDR3 here is CASSATDISSYNEQFF. The CDR3, as DNA: TGTGCCAGCAGTGCTACGGACATAAGCTCCTACAATGAGCAGTTCTTC. The gene calls are TRBV2 and TRBJ2-1, with a weak D call TRBD1 (5 bases). This CDR3 is 16 amino acids long. CDR1 is SNHLY and CDR2 is FYNNEI in the germline V gene. Trimming took off 4 bases at V and 0 bases at J, with 13 bases between the two ends.

The table lists this clone with a few counts. V usage is TRBV6-5 and J usage is TRBJ2-7; TRBD2 aligns across 14 bases. J lost 5 bases, V lost 6 bases, and 6 bases had no gene match. Looked up from germline, CDR1 is MNHEY and CDR2 is SVGAGI. The CDR3 is made up of 15 amino acids. This CDR3 is CASSRGTSGSNEQYF. The DNA for the CDR3 is TGTGCCAGCAGCAGGGGGACTAGCGGGAGCAACGAGCAGTACTTC.

The sample holds a few counts of this clone. The V call is TRBV5-6, the J call TRBJ2-7; 7 nucleotides agree with TRBD1. The V gene end was trimmed by 4 bases and the J gene end by 2 bases; junction bases not matched to a gene: 9. This CDR3 contains 15 residues. CDR1 is SGHDT and CDR2 is YYEEEE in the germline V gene. The CDR3 loop reads CASSPADRATYEQYF. DNA of the CDR3: TGTGCCAGCAGCCCAGCCGACAGGGCTACCTACGAGCAGTACTTC.

This sequence joins TRBV2 and TRBJ2-2; D gene ambiguous. CDR3 length: 14 amino acids. Germline V lookup: CDR1 SNHLY, CDR2 FYNNEI. V dropped 0 bases and J dropped 12 bases, with 14 bases sitting between them. The CDR3 here is CASSEALAPKQLFF. In nucleotides, the CDR3 is TGTGCCAGCAGTGAAGCTCTGGCCCCCAAACAGCTGTTTTTT.

The rearrangement uses TRBV5-1 and TRBJ2-1; 12 bases map to TRBD2. V shed 3 bases and J 6 bases; nucleotides not matched to a gene: 4. The CDR3 has 15 residues. Germline values: CDR1 SGHRS, CDR2 YFSETQ. The DNA for the CDR3 is TGCGCCAGCAGCTCATTGACTAGCGGGAGCAATGAGCAGTTCTTC. Protein product: CASSSLTSGSNEQFF.

V gene TRBV6-1 combines with J gene TRBJ2-5, with 9 bases identical to TRBD2. CDR3 length equals 15 residues. Germline V gene data show CDR1 as MNHNS and CDR2 as SASEGT. The trim removed 4 bases at V and 4 bases at J, leaving 7 bases unmatched. CDR3 loop: CASSGIAGVGETQYF. The DNA of the CDR3 is TGTGCCAGCAGTGGCATAGCGGGAGTAGGAGAGACCCAGTACTTC.

The chain uses TRBV5-1 and TRBJ1-1, with unresolved D. Germline V lookup: CDR1 SGHRS, CDR2 YFSETQ. The V end lost 1 base, the J end lost 4 bases, and 8 bases lay between the germline ends. This CDR3 comprises 13 residues. This chain's CDR3 is CASSLPGITEAFF. The CDR3 bases are TGCGCCAGCAGCTTGCCGGGGATCACTGAAGCTTTCTTT.

The genes are TRBV28 and TRBJ1-5; D not certain. Germline V gene sequence: CDR1 MDHEN, CDR2 SYDVKM. V was pared by 6 bases and J by 0 bases, with 18 bases between. The CDR3 is 17 residues long. CDR3 region: CASRATGPDYSNQPQHF. The CDR3 region has the DNA TGTGCCAGCAGGGCCACTGGGCCGGACTATAGCAATCAGCCCCAGCATTTT.

V and J are TRBV6-6 and TRBJ1-1; the D gene is possibly TRBD1 (5 bases). The CDR3 runs 15 residues. CDR1 is MNHNY, CDR2 SVGAGI, per germline (reference sequence). The ends were cut back, 4 bases at V and 1 base at J, with 13 bases in the middle. This chain's CDR3 is CASSFLGGANTEAFF. The CDR3, as DNA: TGTGCCAGCAGTTTTTTAGGTGGGGCGAACACTGAAGCTTTCTTT.

The chain is built from TRBV18 and TRBJ2-7; TRBD1 agrees at 8 bases. J lost 8 bases, V lost 1 base, and 7 bases had no gene match. The length of the CDR3 is 14 residues. Per the germline V gene, CDR1 is KGHSH and CDR2 is LQKENI. CDR3 in amino acids: CASSPQDREDQQYF. Here the CDR3 DNA reads TGTGCCAGCTCACCACAGGACAGGGAGGATCAGCAGTACTTC.

The chain recombines TRBV6-1 with TRBJ2-7; 13 bases match TRBD2. This CDR3 comprises 17 residues. With 4 bases clipped from V and 6 bases from J, the junction kept 12 bases outside the gene matches. Germline CDR1 is MNHNS and CDR2 is SASEGT. The CDR3 protein is CASSGGLAGDTTSEQYF. The CDR3 DNA is TGTGCCAGCAGTGGAGGACTAGCGGGAGATACTACTTCCGAGCAGTACTTC.

The V and J genes are TRBV7-6 and TRBJ2-2, with no clear D. CDR1 is SGHVS and CDR2 is FNYEAQ in the germline V gene. Trimming left V 5 bases short and J 7 bases short, with 11 bases between. CDR3 length: 13 residues. The CDR3 here is CASSRDLVGELFF. The CDR3 nucleotides read TGTGCCAGCAGCCGCGACTTGGTCGGGGAGCTGTTTTTT.

The chain is built from TRBV7-2 and TRBJ1-3; D call uncertain. With 1 base removed from V and 4 bases from J, the gap between germline ends came to 8 bases. The length of the CDR3 is 14 residues. Germline V CDR1 and CDR2: SGHTA, FQGNSA. As DNA, the CDR3 is TGTGCCAGCAGCTTAGATCAGCGAGGAAACACCATATATTTT. Protein product: CASSLDQRGNTIYF.

On this clone itself: The sample holds other DNA sequences that translate to the same CDR3. V usage is TRBV6-5 and J usage is TRBJ2-4; 9 bases map to TRBD2. The CDR3 has 16 residues. The germline gives CDR1 MNHEY, CDR2 SVGAGI. V gave up 0 bases and J gave up 1 base; unmatched junction bases: 1. The CDR3 coding sequence is TGTGCCAGCAGTTACTCGGGACTAGCTGCCAAAAACATTCAGTACTTC. Protein sequence: CASSYSGLAAKNIQYF.

This clone came up a few times. This sequence joins TRBV7-3 and TRBJ2-5; TRBD2 agrees at 14 bases. Germline-derived CDR1 and CDR2 are SGHTA and FQGTGA. V shed 5 bases, J shed 5 bases, and the junction held 4 bases outside the gene matches. This CDR3 region has 15 residues. CDR3 in amino acids: CASSRGTSGSETQYF. CDR3 DNA: TGTGCCAGCAGCCGCGGGACTAGCGGGAGTGAGACCCAGTACTTC. Together with reference TRBV7-3 and TRBJ2-5, the CDR3 gives the full variable domain: GAGVSQTPSNKVTEKGKYVELRCDPISGHTALYWYRQSLGQGPEFLIYFQGTGAADDSGLPNDRFFAVRPEGSVSTLKIQRTERGDSAVYLCASSRGTSGSETQYFGPGTRLLVL.

The sample holds a few counts of this clone. The chain joins TRBV4-1 to TRBJ1-2; 7 bases fit TRBD1. The CDR3 loop spans 15 amino acids. The trim removed 4 bases at V and 8 bases at J, leaving 13 bases unmatched. Germline V CDR1 and CDR2: MGHRA, YSYEKL. CDR3 sequence reads: CASSPRTGLNDGYTF. CDR3 nucleotide sequence: TGCGCCAGCAGCCCCCGGACAGGACTTAATGACGGCTACACCTTC.

The V gene is TRBV27, the J gene TRBJ2-2, with D uncertain. From germline, CDR1 is MNHEY and CDR2 SMNVEV (reference sequence). CDR3 length: 15 amino acids. V shed 5 bases and J shed 5 bases, with 15 bases lying between them. In DNA, the CDR3 is TGTGCCAGCAGTGCCGGGTCCAGATATACCGGGGAGCTGTTTTTT. Translated: CASSAGSRYTGELFF.

This clone was counted a few times. The chain couples TRBV28 to TRBJ2-1, with TRBD2 matching 11 bases. From germline, CDR1 is MDHEN and CDR2 SYDVKM. The junction had 14 bases not matched to a gene; V was cut back by 7 bases and J by 9 bases. The CDR3 has 16 amino acids. In DNA form, the CDR3 reads TGTGCCAGCACCGTGGGTCTAGCGGGGGGCTCGGGTGAGCAGTTCTTC. Translation: CASTVGLAGGSGEQFF.

This clone has only a few counts. The V call is TRBV4-2, the J call TRBJ2-1; 12 bases fit TRBD2. CDR3 length: 14 amino acids. Per the germline V gene, CDR1 is LGHNA and CDR2 is YNFKEQ. J gave up 5 bases and V 6 bases, and 2 bases lay outside the gene matches. CDR3 sequence: CASRTSGRDNEQFF. For the CDR3, the DNA is TGTGCCAGCAGGACTAGCGGGAGAGACAATGAGCAGTTCTTC.

Only one count was recorded for this clone. As DNA, the CDR3 is TGTGCCAGCAACCTAGCGGGAGTGTTTACTGGGGCCAACGTCCTGACTTTC. This codes for CASNLAGVFTGANVLTF. This chain connects TRBV28 to TRBJ2-6; 10 bases align to TRBD2. The CDR3 contains 17 residues. V shed 7 bases and J 2 bases; nucleotides not matched to a gene: 8. CDR1 and CDR2 from the germline V gene are MDHEN and SYDVKM.

This clone turned up a few times. The J gene is TRBJ2-1, the V gene TRBV7-3, with 8 bases that match TRBD2. The CDR3 has 17 amino acids. V gave up 5 bases and J gave up 3 bases; unmatched junction bases: 12. Germline CDR1 and CDR2: SGHTA and FQGTGA. DNA of the CDR3: TGTGCCAGCAGCCAATCAAGCGGGAGAGGGGGCTACAATGAGCAGTTCTTC. Protein: CASSQSSGRGGYNEQFF.

The chain joins TRBV28 to TRBJ2-2; no definite D call. V lost 2 bases and J 6 bases, leaving 13 bases between the germline ends. The CDR3 has 15 amino acids. CDR1 and CDR2 from the germline V gene are MDHEN and SYDVKM. CDR3 bases: TGTGCCAGCAGTTTACACCCCAGCCGGGCCGGGGAGCTGTTTTTT. Translation gives CASSLHPSRAGELFF.

The sample holds a few counts of this clone. V usage is TRBV28 and J usage is TRBJ2-7, with 7 bases lining up with TRBD1. V shed 6 bases and J 1 base; nucleotides not matched to a gene: 3. This CDR3 contains 13 residues. In germline, CDR1 is MDHEN, CDR2 SYDVKM. The CDR3 nucleotides are TGTGCCAGCAGATCGGGACAGTCCTACGAGCAGTACTTC. Translating gives CASRSGQSYEQYF.

The V gene is TRBV11-3, the J gene TRBJ2-2; TRBD2 might be the D (5 bases). V lost 4 bases to trimming and J lost 7 bases, with 13 bases between them. The CDR3 is 14 amino acids. The germline gives CDR1 SGHNT, CDR2 YENEEA. The CDR3 protein is CASSWEFGGGELFF. In nucleotides, the CDR3 is TGTGCCAGCAGCTGGGAGTTCGGTGGCGGGGAGCTGTTTTTT. Based on the CDR3 plus reference TRBV11-3 and TRBJ2-2, the full variable domain is EAGVVQSPRYKIIEKKQPVAFWCNPISGHNTLYWYLQNLGQGPELLIRYENEEAVDDSQLPKDRFSAERLKGVDSTLKIQPAELGDSAVYLCASSWEFGGGELFFGEGSRLTVL.

V usage is TRBV6-1 and J usage is TRBJ2-1; maybe TRBD2 (6 bases). CDR1 is MNHNS and CDR2 is SASEGT in the germline V gene. The V gene lost 3 bases and the J gene lost 5 bases, with 14 bases spanning the gap. This CDR3 is built from 15 residues. CDR3 sequence: CASSDLASTNNEQFF. In DNA, the CDR3 is TGTGCCAGCAGTGACCTAGCGTCTACCAACAATGAGCAGTTCTTC.